This T cell receptor (beta chain) was sequenced during a study of identical twins (TCRdb year 2016). Looking at the study overall: To test whether fetal clonotypes persist, this study deep-sequenced TCR alpha and beta repertoires from monozygotic twins, from unrelated adults of various ages, and from cord blood. To rule out contamination, the twin experiments were replicated at different times with different library preparation protocols. Overall study results and their limits: In monozygotic twins, out-of-frame TCR alpha sharing was systematically underestimated by recombination models, although the models agreed with sharing between unrelated individuals. Compared with coincidental sharing between unrelated individuals, an excess of low generation-probability sequences was observed among out-of-frame TCR alpha sequences shared between twins. Fewer insertions were carried by abundant cord blood beta clonotypes, a similar but weaker trend appeared in young adult naive repertoires, and no such trend appeared in memory repertoires. In beta out-of-frame sequences, excess twin sharing was weaker, because having fewer shared sequences lowered the signal-to-noise ratio. Because the same donors could not be followed over many years, the conclusions depended on cross-sectional statistical analysis. Zero-insertion analyses could be partly confounded by invariant T cells such as MAIT and iNKT, though diverse VJ usage argued against such confounding for most clonotypes.

A word on this clonotype: Its antigen target is currently unknown. No quality values exist for individual bases; no much larger clone is one base distant.

From the cysteine up to the phenylalanine, the CDR3 has a length of 17 residues. Only the CDR3 DNA stays, 51 bases, in frame from base 1. The junction carries 15 bases between V and J, which are trimmed by 2 bases and 1 base respectively. Sequences SGHAT (CDR1) and FQNNGV (CDR2) are obtained from the germline V gene. Receptor libraries were prepared by 5' RACE. Sequenced on an Illumina HiSeq 2000. A universal primer binding site was added through template switching, and the final cDNA carried a unique molecular identifier so that TCR cDNA molecules could be counted accurately. Specific primers in the conserved constant-segment region were used to synthesize first-strand cDNA for TCR alpha and beta chains. Each cDNA library was double barcoded, with a SMART-Mk sample barcode plus Illumina barcodes, to control for contamination. TruSeq adapter sequences, together with Illumina sample barcodes, were added in two successive PCR steps. TCR alpha and beta cDNA libraries were sequenced on the Illumina HiSeq platform with custom primers. The authors processed their data as follows. Raw reads were processed with MiGEC to extract unique molecular identifiers, and MiXCR was used to determine CDR3 positions. Recombination models were inferred per individual with the repgenHMM and IGoR tools using an EM algorithm. Shared clonotypes were analyzed with the tcR package in R, and sharing was normalized by the product of cloneset sizes. Out-of-frame nonproductive sequences were analyzed to study raw recombination free of thymic and clonal selection effects. TCRdb redid the processing of the public reads, applying fastp at Q25 and MiXCR, and retained in-frame beta chains. Each entry is one CDR3 protein sequence, shown with its most common DNA and genes. TCRdb, rather than the study authors, made the V and J calls. Here the sample has 450,000 to 650,000 distinct CDR3 sequences; over 12% occur a single time. Jointly, the top ten make up 0.44% of the sample.

Every donor was a healthy Caucasian. Three pairs of female monozygotic twins, all aged about 18 to 29 years, made up the twin cohort. Positive isolation kits from Invitrogen were used to isolate CD4+ and CD8+ T cell populations. The sample was also linked to a second study, of yellow fever vaccine responses in identical twins. As that second paper reports: The authors reported that the T cell response to vaccination in identical twins appeared partly convergent and partly personalized. The study precisely tracked vaccine-responding T cell clones in identical twins.

In this chain, TRBV11-2 is recombined with TRBJ2-4, with no confident D gene call. The TCR originated in a woman under 30 in good health. The sequenced sample was CD4+ T cells sorted from blood. The encoded CDR3 is CASSLNPGLLAKNIQYF. In nucleotide form, the sequence is TGTGCCAGCAGCTTAAATCCAGGCTTGTTGGCCAAAAACATTCAGTACTTC.